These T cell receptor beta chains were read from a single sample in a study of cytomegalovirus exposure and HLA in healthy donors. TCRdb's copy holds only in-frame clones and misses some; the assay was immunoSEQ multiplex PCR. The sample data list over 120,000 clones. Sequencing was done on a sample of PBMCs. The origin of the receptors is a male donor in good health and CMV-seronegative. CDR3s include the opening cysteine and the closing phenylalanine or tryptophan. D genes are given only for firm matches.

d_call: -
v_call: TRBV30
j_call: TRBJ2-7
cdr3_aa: CAWSEGGKLYEQYF
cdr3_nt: TGTGCCTGGAGCGAGGGCGGAAAGCTCTACGAGCAGTACTTC

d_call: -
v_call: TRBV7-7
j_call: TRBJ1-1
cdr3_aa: CASTGSRGNTEAFF
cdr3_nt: TGTGCCAGCACCGGATCCAGGGGGAACACTGAAGCTTTCTTT

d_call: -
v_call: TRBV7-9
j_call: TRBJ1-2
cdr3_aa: CASSLGGPEANYGYTF
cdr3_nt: TGTGCCAGCAGCCTAGGGGGGCCGGAAGCTAACTATGGCTACACCTTC

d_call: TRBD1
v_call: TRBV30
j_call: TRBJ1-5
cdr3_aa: CAWSLRGGINQPQHF
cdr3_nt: TGTGCCTGGAGTCTAAGAGGGGGCATAAATCAGCCCCAGCATTTT

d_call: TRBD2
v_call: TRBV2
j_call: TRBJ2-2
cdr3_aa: CASSQEGAGGSGELFF
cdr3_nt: TGTGCCAGCAGTCAAGAGGGAGCGGGAGGGTCCGGGGAGCTGTTTTTT

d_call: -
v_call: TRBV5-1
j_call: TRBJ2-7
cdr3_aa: CASSLGQSTTSVYEQYF
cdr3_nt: TGCGCCAGCAGCCTCGGACAGTCTACTACCTCTGTCTACGAGCAGTACTTC

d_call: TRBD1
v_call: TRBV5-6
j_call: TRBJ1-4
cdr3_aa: CASSLTRTGDNEKLFF
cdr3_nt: TGTGCCAGCAGCTTAACAAGGACAGGGGATAATGAAAAACTGTTTTTT

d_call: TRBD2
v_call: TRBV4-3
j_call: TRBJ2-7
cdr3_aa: CASSSSGGNEQYF
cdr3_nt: TGCGCCAGCAGCTCTTCGGGGGGGAACGAGCAGTACTTC

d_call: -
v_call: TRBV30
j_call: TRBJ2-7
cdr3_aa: CAWSVNTAYEQYF
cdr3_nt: TGTGCCTGGAGTGTAAATACAGCCTACGAGCAGTACTTC

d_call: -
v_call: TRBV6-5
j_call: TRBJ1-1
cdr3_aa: CASIAVTEAFF
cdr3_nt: TGTGCCAGCATTGCGGTCACTGAAGCTTTCTTT

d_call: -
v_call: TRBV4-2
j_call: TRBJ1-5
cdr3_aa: CASSQEEEYQPQHF
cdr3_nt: TGTGCCAGCAGCCAAGAAGAGGAGTATCAGCCCCAGCATTTT

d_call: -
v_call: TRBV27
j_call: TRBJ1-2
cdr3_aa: CASSLTPTGAYGYTF
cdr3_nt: TGTGCCAGCAGTCTCACTCCCACAGGAGCCTATGGCTACACCTTC

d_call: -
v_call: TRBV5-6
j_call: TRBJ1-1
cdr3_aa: CASSFRWTEAFF
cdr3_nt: TGTGCCAGCAGCTTTAGATGGACTGAAGCTTTCTTT

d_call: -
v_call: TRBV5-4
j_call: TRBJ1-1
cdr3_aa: CASSSPRQGASPNTEAFF
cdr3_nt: TGTGCCAGCAGCTCCCCAAGGCAGGGTGCCTCCCCGAACACTGAAGCTTTCTTT